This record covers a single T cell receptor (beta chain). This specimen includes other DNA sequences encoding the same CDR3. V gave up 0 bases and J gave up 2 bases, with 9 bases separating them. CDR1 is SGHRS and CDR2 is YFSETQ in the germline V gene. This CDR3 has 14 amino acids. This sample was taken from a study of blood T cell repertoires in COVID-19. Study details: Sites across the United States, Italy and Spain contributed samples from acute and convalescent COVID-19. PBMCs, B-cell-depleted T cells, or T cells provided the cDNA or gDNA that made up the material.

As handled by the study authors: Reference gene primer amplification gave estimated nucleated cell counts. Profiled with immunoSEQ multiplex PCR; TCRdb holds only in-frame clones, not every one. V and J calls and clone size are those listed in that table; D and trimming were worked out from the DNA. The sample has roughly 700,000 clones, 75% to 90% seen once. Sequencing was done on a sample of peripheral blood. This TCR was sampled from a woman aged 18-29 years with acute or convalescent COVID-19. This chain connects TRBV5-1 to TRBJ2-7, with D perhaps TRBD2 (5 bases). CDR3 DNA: TGCGCCAGCAGCTTGGCGGGGAATCCCTACGAGCAGTACTTC. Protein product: CASSLAGNPYEQYF.